A selection of T cell receptor beta chains follows, all from one sample in a study of blood T cell repertoires in COVID-19. Assay used: immunoSEQ multiplex PCR; TCRdb lists only in-frame clones, some missing. The table lists roughly 150,000 clones, roughly 80% of them singletons. Sequencing was done on a sample of PBMCs or T cells enriched from blood (not recorded which). The source is a woman aged 55-69 years who had recovered from COVID-19. The CDR3 runs from the conserved cysteine through the conserved F or W. The order of the fields is J gene, D gene, clone size, V gene, CDR3 protein, CDR3 DNA. The D gene is left open where the match is weak. Clone size, where shown, is once, few, many, or a class for clones that have expanded.

TRBJ2-1 - - TRBV7-9 CASGEMSSYNEQFF TGTGCCAGCGGAGAGATGAGCTCCTACAATGAGCAGTTCTTC
TRBJ2-1 TRBD1 few TRBV5-4 CASSLGTAYNEQFF TGTGCCAGCAGCCTCGGGACAGCCTACAATGAGCAGTTCTTC
TRBJ1-5 TRBD1 - TRBV27 CASSRAGQGSLRNQPQHF TGTGCCAGCAGTCGAGCCGGACAGGGAAGTTTACGCAATCAGCCCCAGCATTTT
TRBJ1-3 - - TRBV30 CAWSVAVGNTIYF TGTGCCTGGAGTGTAGCCGTGGGAAACACCATATATTTT
TRBJ1-2 TRBD1 - TRBV5-8 CASSSTDRPYGYTF TGTGCCAGCAGCTCGACGGACAGGCCCTATGGCTACACCTTC
TRBJ1-6 - - TRBV6-4 CASSDPERGWGSYNSPLHF TGTGCCAGCAGTGACCCCGAGCGGGGTTGGGGCTCCTATAATTCACCCCTCCACTTT
TRBJ2-1 - - TRBV3-1/TRBV3-2 CASGLAGSHNEQFF TGTGCCAGCGGCCTGGCGGGGTCCCACAATGAGCAGTTCTTC
TRBJ2-5 - - TRBV18 CASSPTVNPSETQYF TGTGCCAGCTCACCAACGGTAAACCCGTCAGAGACCCAGTACTTC
TRBJ1-6 - - TRBV7-8 CASSLEQGYNSPLHF TGTGCCAGCAGCTTAGAGCAGGGCTATAATTCACCCCTCCACTTT
TRBJ2-1 - - TRBV11-2 CASSPVSYNEQFF TGTGCCAGCAGCCCGGTCTCCTACAATGAGCAGTTCTTC
TRBJ2-1 - - TRBV5-1 CASSRGVGNNEQFF TGCGCCAGCAGCCGCGGGGTAGGGAACAATGAGCAGTTCTTC
TRBJ1-2 TRBD1 - TRBV2 CASVSQGANGYTF TGTGCCAGCGTCTCCCAGGGGGCAAATGGCTACACCTTC
TRBJ2-7 - - TRBV27 CASSLTGQGPTYEQYF TGTGCCAGCAGTTTAACCGGGCAGGGCCCCACCTACGAGCAGTACTTC
TRBJ1-5 - - TRBV15 CATSRPPGNQPQHF TGTGCCACCAGCAGACCCCCGGGCAATCAGCCCCAGCATTTT
TRBJ2-7 TRBD2 - TRBV6-5 CASSLGSGGAWEQYF TGTGCCAGCAGCCTCGGGAGCGGGGGGGCCTGGGAGCAGTACTTC
TRBJ1-1 - - TRBV12-3/TRBV12-4 CASSNRGNTEAFF TGTGCCAGCAGTAATCGGGGTAACACTGAAGCTTTCTTT
TRBJ2-3 TRBD2 - TRBV7-2 CASSSLRAGRLSTDTQYF TGTGCCAGCAGCTCCCTTCGAGCGGGGAGACTTAGCACAGATACGCAGTATTTT
TRBJ2-1 - - TRBV10-2 CASYTSTGSRQFF TGCGCCAGCTACACCTCAACAGGGTCAAGGCAGTTCTTC
TRBJ1-1 - - TRBV3-1/TRBV3-2 CASSQFGQNTEAFF TGTGCCAGCAGCCAATTTGGGCAGAACACTGAAGCTTTCTTT
TRBJ1-5 - - TRBV21-1 CASSKPHDRDQPQHF TGTGCCAGCAGCAAGCCCCACGACAGGGATCAGCCCCAGCATTTT
TRBJ2-1 TRBD2 - TRBV5-1 CASSSLAGGNEQFF TGCGCCAGCAGCTCACTAGCGGGGGGCAATGAGCAGTTCTTC
TRBJ1-4 - - TRBV30 CAWSAAGDYNEKLFF TGTGCCTGGAGTGCTGCAGGGGATTATAATGAAAAACTGTTTTTT
TRBJ2-2 - - TRBV19 CASRGGTENTGELFF TGTGCCAGTAGAGGGGGGACAGAGAACACCGGGGAGCTGTTTTTT
TRBJ2-3 - once TRBV7-6 CASSLGPGTDTQYF TGTGCCAGCAGCTTAGGACCGGGGACAGATACGCAGTATTTT
TRBJ1-6 TRBD1 - TRBV7-2 CASRTGTGNGYNSPLHF TGTGCCAGCAGGACCGGGACAGGGAATGGGTATAATTCACCCCTCCACTTT
TRBJ1-5 - - TRBV27 CASTPGGSNQPQHF TGTGCCAGCACCCCTGGGGGCAGCAATCAGCCCCAGCATTTT
TRBJ1-6 - few TRBV27 CASSFSQANSPLHF TGTGCCAGCAGTTTTTCGCAGGCAAATTCACCCCTCCACTTT
TRBJ1-3 - - TRBV9 CASSPADSGNTIYF TGTGCCAGCAGCCCCGCAGACTCTGGAAACACCATATATTTT
TRBJ2-5 TRBD2 - TRBV11-2 CASSSSSGDQETQYF TGTGCCAGCAGCTCGTCTAGCGGGGATCAAGAGACCCAGTACTTC
TRBJ2-3 - - TRBV11-3 CASSSGGDGMQYF TGTGCCAGCAGCTCCGGAGGGGACGGTATGCAGTATTTT
TRBJ1-1 - - TRBV13 CASSLLGDTEAFF TGTGCCAGCAGCCTCCTAGGAGACACTGAAGCTTTCTTT
TRBJ1-1 TRBD1 - TRBV6-2/TRBV6-3 CASTYNGQASMNTEAFF TGTGCCAGCACTTACAACGGACAGGCTTCGATGAACACTGAAGCTTTCTTT
TRBJ1-2 - - TRBV6-4 CASSERTEPLNYGYTF TGTGCCAGCAGTGAACGGACAGAGCCTTTAAACTATGGCTACACCTTC
TRBJ2-3 - - TRBV6-5 CASRTPTDTQYF TGTGCCAGCAGGACACCCACCGATACGCAGTATTTT
TRBJ2-3 TRBD2 - TRBV11-2 CASSQRLAGALTDTQYF TGTGCCAGCAGCCAGAGACTAGCGGGGGCCCTCACAGATACGCAGTATTTT
TRBJ1-6 - few TRBV4-2 CASRTLVGSNSPLHF TGTGCCAGCAGGACCCTAGTAGGTTCTAATTCACCCCTCCACTTT
TRBJ1-2 TRBD1 - TRBV15 CATSSWTGEAGYTF TGTGCCACCAGCTCCTGGACAGGGGAAGCAGGCTACACCTTC
TRBJ2-5 - few TRBV6-5 CASSYSGGPETQYF TGTGCCAGCAGTTACTCGGGGGGGCCAGAGACCCAGTACTTC
TRBJ1-2 - - TRBV9 CASSVGSDNYGYTF TGTGCCAGCAGCGTAGGCTCAGATAACTATGGCTACACCTTC
TRBJ2-3 - - TRBV24-1 CATSDLRAGQDTQYF TGTGCCACCAGTGATTTAAGGGCAGGGCAGGATACGCAGTATTTT
TRBJ2-1 TRBD2 - TRBV27 CASSSRSGNDEQFF TGTGCCAGCAGTTCCCGAAGCGGGAATGATGAGCAGTTCTTC
TRBJ1-2 - - TRBV21-1 CASSFHQTNYGYTF TGTGCCAGCAGCTTTCACCAGACTAACTATGGCTACACCTTC
TRBJ2-6 TRBD2 - TRBV7-8 CASSLPGLVKTNVLTF TGTGCCAGCAGCCTGCCGGGACTAGTTAAGACCAACGTCCTGACTTTC
TRBJ1-4 TRBD1 - TRBV13 CASSFFGQGSEKLFF TGTGCCAGCAGCTTTTTCGGACAGGGCTCTGAAAAACTGTTTTTT
TRBJ1-4 - - TRBV15 CATSRGPATGINEKLFF TGTGCCACCAGCAGAGGCCCGGCTACAGGTATTAATGAAAAACTGTTTTTT
TRBJ2-5 - - TRBV5-4 CASSTGVGGPQETQYF TGTGCCAGCAGCACGGGGGTCGGGGGGCCTCAAGAGACCCAGTACTTC
TRBJ2-5 TRBD2 - TRBV2 CASRASGREGETQYF TGTGCCAGCAGGGCGAGTGGCAGGGAGGGAGAGACCCAGTACTTC
TRBJ1-1 TRBD1 - TRBV9 CASSPGTGAEAFF TGTGCCAGCAGCCCTGGGACAGGGGCTGAAGCTTTCTTT
TRBJ1-5 - - TRBV27 CASSLFSDQPQHF TGTGCCAGCAGTTTATTTTCAGATCAGCCCCAGCATTTT
TRBJ2-5 - - TRBV25-1 CASTGGEETQYF TGTGCCAGCACCGGAGGGGAAGAGACCCAGTACTTC
TRBJ2-3 - - TRBV14 CASSRPTGPRGDTQYF TGTGCCAGCAGCCGACCGACAGGCCCAAGGGGAGATACGCAGTATTTT
TRBJ1-5 - - TRBV4-1 CASSQGQGSGQPQHF TGCGCCAGCAGCCAAGGGCAGGGTAGCGGTCAGCCCCAGCATTTT
TRBJ1-4 - - TRBV7-8 CASSPGVATNEKLFF TGTGCCAGCAGCCCAGGGGTTGCAACTAATGAAAAACTGTTTTTT
TRBJ1-5 - - TRBV19 CARSRGGGQPQHF TGTGCCAGGTCAAGGGGAGGGGGTCAGCCCCAGCATTTT
TRBJ1-1 - few TRBV6-4 CASKLSGLQGTEAFF TGTGCCAGCAAACTGTCGGGATTACAGGGTACTGAAGCTTTCTTT
TRBJ2-7 - - TRBV29-1 CSVKGAGTYEQYF TGCAGCGTTAAAGGGGCAGGGACCTACGAGCAGTACTTC
TRBJ1-5 - - TRBV6-5 CASTEGQPQHF TGTGCCAGCACCGAGGGACAGCCCCAGCATTTT
TRBJ2-3 - - TRBV10-3 CAISDWTKTDTQYF TGTGCCATCAGTGATTGGACTAAGACAGATACGCAGTATTTT